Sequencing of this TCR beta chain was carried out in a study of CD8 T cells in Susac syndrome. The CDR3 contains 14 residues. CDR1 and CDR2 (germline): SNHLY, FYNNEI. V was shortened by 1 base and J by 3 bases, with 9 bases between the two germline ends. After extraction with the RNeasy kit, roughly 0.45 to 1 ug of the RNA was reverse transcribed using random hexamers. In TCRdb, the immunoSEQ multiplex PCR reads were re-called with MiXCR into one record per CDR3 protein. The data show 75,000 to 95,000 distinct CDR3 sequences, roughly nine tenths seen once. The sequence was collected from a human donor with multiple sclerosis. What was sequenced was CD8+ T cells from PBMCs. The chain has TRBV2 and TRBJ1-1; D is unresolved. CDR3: CASSEGAWDTEAFF. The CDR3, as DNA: TGTGCCAGCAGTGAAGGGGCGTGGGACACTGAAGCTTTCTTT.